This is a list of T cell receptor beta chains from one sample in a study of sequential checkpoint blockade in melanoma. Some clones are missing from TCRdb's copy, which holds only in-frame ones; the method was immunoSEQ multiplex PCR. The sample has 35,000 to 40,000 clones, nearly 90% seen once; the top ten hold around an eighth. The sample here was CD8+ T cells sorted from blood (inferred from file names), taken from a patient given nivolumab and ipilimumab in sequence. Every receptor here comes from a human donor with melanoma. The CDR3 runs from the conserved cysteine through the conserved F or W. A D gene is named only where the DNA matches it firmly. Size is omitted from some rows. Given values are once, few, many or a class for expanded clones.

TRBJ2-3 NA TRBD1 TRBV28 CASSSLTGSTDTQYF TGTGCCAGCAGTTCGTTGACAGGGAGCACAGATACGCAGTATTTT
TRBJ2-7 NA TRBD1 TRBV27 CASSYGQGLWDEQYF TGTGCCAGCAGTTATGGACAGGGGTTGTGGGACGAGCAGTACTTC
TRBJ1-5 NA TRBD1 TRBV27 CASSFSGTGQPQHF TGTGCCAGCAGTTTTTCCGGGACAGGTCAGCCCCAGCATTTT
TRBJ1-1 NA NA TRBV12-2 CASRLSPGSFLVYRDRGSSTEAFF TGTGCAAGTCGCTTATCCCCGGGGAGTTTTTTAGTTTACCGGGACAGGGGGTCGAGCACTGAAGCTTTCTTT
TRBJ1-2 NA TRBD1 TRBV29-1 CSVVGQGAYGYTF TGCAGCGTTGTAGGACAGGGGGCCTATGGCTACACCTTC
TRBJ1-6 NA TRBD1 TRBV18 CASSAAPGGNDSPLHF TGTGCCAGCTCAGCTGCACCAGGGGGTAACGATTCACCCCTCCACTTT
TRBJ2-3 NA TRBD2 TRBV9 CASSVDSGGADTQYF TGTGCCAGCAGCGTCGATAGCGGGGGGGCAGATACGCAGTATTTT
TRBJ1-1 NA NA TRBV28 CASSNQGGTEAFF TGTGCCAGCAGCAATCAAGGAGGTACTGAAGCTTTCTTT
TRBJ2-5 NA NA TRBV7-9 CASSLDPRERLNQETQYF TGTGCCAGCAGCTTAGACCCGAGAGAGCGGCTTAACCAAGAGACCCAGTACTTC
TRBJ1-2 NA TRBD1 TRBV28 CASSLLQGAFGYTF TGTGCCAGCAGTTTGTTACAGGGGGCCTTTGGCTACACCTTC
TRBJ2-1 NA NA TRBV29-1 CSVEVPPFYNEQFF TGCAGCGTCGAGGTCCCCCCGTTCTACAATGAGCAGTTCTTC
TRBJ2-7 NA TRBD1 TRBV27 CASSFRGKTYEQYF TGTGCCAGCAGTTTCAGGGGGAAGACCTACGAGCAGTACTTC
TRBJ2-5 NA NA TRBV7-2 CASSFGQPLMAETQYF TGTGCCAGCAGCTTTGGGCAGCCCTTGATGGCGGAGACCCAGTACTTC
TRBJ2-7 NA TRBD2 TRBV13 CASSFALAGDVSYEQYF TGTGCCAGCAGCTTTGCACTAGCGGGAGATGTGTCCTACGAGCAGTACTTC
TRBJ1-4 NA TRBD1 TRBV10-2 CASSRDSQEGATNEKLFF TGCGCCAGCAGCCGGGACAGTCAAGAAGGGGCAACTAATGAAAAACTGTTTTTT
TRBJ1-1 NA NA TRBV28 CASSRGTEAFF TGTGCCAGCAGCAGAGGCACTGAAGCTTTCTTT
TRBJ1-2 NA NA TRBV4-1 CASSQDGADGYTF TGCGCCAGCAGCCAAGATGGGGCAGATGGCTACACCTTC
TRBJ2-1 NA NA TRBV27 CASSPRMSEQFF TGTGCCAGCAGTCCGAGGATGTCTGAGCAGTTCTTC
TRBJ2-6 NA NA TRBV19 CASSMGPGANVLTF TGTGCCAGTAGTATGGGGCCTGGGGCCAACGTCCTGACTTTC
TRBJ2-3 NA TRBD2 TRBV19 CASSMGLAVRDTQYF TGTGCCAGTAGTATGGGACTAGCGGTGCGGGATACGCAGTATTTT
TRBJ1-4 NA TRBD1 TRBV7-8 CASSFSTTGINEKLFF TGTGCCAGCAGCTTTTCGACGACAGGGATTAATGAAAAACTGTTTTTT
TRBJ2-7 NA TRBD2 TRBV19 CASSIAPSGNYEQYF TGTGCCAGTAGTATTGCCCCTAGCGGGAACTACGAGCAGTACTTC
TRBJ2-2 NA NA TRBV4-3 CASSQVGANTGELFF TGCGCCAGCAGCCAGGTCGGAGCGAACACCGGGGAGCTGTTTTTT
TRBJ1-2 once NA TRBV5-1 CASSLGTDPNYGYTF TGCGCCAGCAGCTTGGGAACAGATCCTAACTATGGCTACACCTTC
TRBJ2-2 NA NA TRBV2 CASIGRTGELFF TGTGCCAGCATTGGGAGGACCGGGGAGCTGTTTTTT
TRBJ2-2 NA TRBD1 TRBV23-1 CASSQEEGQANTGELFF TGCGCCAGCAGTCAAGAAGAGGGACAGGCGAACACCGGGGAGCTGTTTTTT
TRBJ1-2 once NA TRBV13 CAGGREGNGYTF TGTGCCGGCGGGCGGGAGGGGAATGGCTACACCTTC
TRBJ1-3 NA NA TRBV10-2 CASSLGMNSGNTIYF TGCGCCAGCAGTCTCGGTATGAACTCTGGAAACACCATATATTTT
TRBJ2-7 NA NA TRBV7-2 CASTFGHEQYF TGTGCCAGCACCTTTGGGCACGAGCAGTACTTC
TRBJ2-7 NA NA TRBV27 CASSLGPGPYEQYF TGTGCCAGCAGTTTGGGGCCGGGTCCTTACGAGCAGTACTTC
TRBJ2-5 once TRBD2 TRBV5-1 CASSFLAVGETQYF TGCGCCAGCAGCTTTCTAGCGGTGGGAGAGACCCAGTACTTC
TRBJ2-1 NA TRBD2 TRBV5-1 CASSSAAAGDYNEQFF TGCGCCAGCAGCTCCGCAGCAGCGGGGGATTACAATGAGCAGTTCTTC
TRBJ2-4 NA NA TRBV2 CASSWTVEHLAKNIQYF TGTGCCAGCAGTTGGACAGTGGAACACCTAGCCAAAAACATTCAGTACTTC
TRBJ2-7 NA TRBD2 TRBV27 CASSIAGGDEQYF TGTGCCAGCAGTATCGCGGGAGGCGACGAGCAGTACTTC
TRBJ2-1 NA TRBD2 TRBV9 CASSIKGLAGEGHNEQFF TGTGCCAGCAGCATAAAAGGACTAGCGGGGGAGGGTCACAATGAGCAGTTCTTC
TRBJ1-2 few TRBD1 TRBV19 CASSIESGGGLNYGYTF TGTGCCAGTAGTATTGAGTCGGGAGGGGGCTTGAACTATGGCTACACCTTC
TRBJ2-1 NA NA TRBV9 CASSVGAEQFF TGTGCCAGCAGCGTAGGGGCAGAGCAGTTCTTC
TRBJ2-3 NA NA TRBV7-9 CASSLAEIGSTDTQYF TGTGCCAGCAGCTTAGCGGAGATTGGAAGCACAGATACGCAGTATTTT
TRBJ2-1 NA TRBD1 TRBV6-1 CGRVEGQKDNEQFF TGTGGCCGGGTCGAGGGACAGAAAGACAATGAGCAGTTCTTC
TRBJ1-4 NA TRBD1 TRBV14 CASSQYRGRSTNEKLFF TGTGCCAGCAGCCAGTACAGGGGGCGGTCCACTAATGAAAAACTGTTTTTT
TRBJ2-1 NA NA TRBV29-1 CSVLGPQRLLASESSYNEQFF TGCAGCGTCCTAGGGCCGCAGCGCCTTTTAGCGTCCGAGAGCTCCTACAATGAGCAGTTCTTC
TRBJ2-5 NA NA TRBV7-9 CASSLKGETYQETQYF TGTGCCAGCAGCTTAAAAGGAGAAACGTACCAAGAGACCCAGTACTTC
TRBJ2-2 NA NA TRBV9 CASSVGTTNTGELFF TGTGCCAGCAGCGTAGGGACAACGAACACCGGGGAGCTGTTTTTT
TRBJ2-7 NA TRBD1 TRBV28 CASSRTGQIYEQYF TGTGCCAGCAGTAGGACGGGACAGATCTACGAGCAGTACTTC
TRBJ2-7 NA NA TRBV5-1 CASRISGYEQYF TGCGCCAGCAGAATTAGCGGCTACGAGCAGTACTTC
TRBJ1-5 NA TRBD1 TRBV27 CASSLSIGGHQPQHF TGTGCCAGCAGTTTATCGATAGGGGGCCATCAGCCCCAGCATTTT
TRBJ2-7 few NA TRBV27 CASSTQGYEQYF TGTGCCAGCAGCACACAGGGATACGAGCAGTACTTC
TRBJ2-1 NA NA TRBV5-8 CASSSYLARNEQFF TGTGCCAGCAGCTCCTACCTAGCGCGAAATGAGCAGTTCTTC